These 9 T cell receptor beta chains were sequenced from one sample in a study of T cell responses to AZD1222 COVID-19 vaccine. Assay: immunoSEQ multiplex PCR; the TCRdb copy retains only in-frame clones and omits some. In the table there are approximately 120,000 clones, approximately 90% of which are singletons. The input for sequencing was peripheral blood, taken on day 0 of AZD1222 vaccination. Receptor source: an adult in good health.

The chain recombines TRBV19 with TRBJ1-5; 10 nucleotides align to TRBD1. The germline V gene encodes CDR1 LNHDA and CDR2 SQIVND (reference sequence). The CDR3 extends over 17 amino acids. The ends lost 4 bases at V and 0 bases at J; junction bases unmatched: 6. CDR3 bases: TGTGCCAGTAGTAACAGGGACAGGGGTCCTAGCAATCAGCCCCAGCATTTT. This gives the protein CASSNRDRGPSNQPQHF.

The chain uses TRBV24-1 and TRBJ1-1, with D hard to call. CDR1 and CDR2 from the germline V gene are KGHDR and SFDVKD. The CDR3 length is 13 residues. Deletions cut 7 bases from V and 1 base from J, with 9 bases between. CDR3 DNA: TGTGCCACCAGCGCGCGGGGGAACACTGAAGCTTTCTTT. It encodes CATSARGNTEAFF.

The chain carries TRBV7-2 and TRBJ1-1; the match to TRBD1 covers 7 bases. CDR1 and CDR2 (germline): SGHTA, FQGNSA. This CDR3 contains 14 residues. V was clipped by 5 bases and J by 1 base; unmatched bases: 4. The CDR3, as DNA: TGTGCCAGCAGCACCAGACAGGGGAACACTGAAGCTTTCTTT. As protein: CASSTRQGNTEAFF.

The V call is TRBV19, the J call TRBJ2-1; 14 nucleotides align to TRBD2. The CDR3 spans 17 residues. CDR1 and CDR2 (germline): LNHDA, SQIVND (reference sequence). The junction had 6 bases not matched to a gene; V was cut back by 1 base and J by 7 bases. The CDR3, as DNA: TGTGCCAGTAGTATAGGGCCCGGGACTAGCGGGGGTAATGAGCAGTTCTTC. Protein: CASSIGPGTSGGNEQFF.

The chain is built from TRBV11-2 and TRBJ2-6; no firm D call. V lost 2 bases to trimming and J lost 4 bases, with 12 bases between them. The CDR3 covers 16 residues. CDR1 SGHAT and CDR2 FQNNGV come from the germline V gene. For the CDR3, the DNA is TGTGCCAGCAGCTTAATCGCTTTGACCGGGGCCAACGTCCTGACTTTC. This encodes CASSLIALTGANVLTF.

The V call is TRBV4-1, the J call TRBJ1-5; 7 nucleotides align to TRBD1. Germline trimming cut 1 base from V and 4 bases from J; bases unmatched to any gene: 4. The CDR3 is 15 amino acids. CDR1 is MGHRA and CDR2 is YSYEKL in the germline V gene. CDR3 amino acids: CASSQGDSQNQPQHF. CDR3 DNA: TGCGCCAGCAGCCAAGGGGACAGCCAGAATCAGCCCCAGCATTTT.

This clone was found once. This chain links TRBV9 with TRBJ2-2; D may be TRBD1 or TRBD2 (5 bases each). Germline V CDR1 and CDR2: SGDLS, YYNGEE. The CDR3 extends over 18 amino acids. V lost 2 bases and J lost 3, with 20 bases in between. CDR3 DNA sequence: TGTGCCAGCAGCGTCGCCCTTACGGGGCACTCGTACACCGGGGAGCTGTTTTTT. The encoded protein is CASSVALTGHSYTGELFF.

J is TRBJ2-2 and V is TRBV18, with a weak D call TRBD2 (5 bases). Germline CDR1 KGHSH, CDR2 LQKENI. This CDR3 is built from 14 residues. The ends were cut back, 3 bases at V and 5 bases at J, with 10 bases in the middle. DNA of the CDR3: TGTGCCAGCTCACCCACTAGAGAAACCGGGGAGCTGTTTTTT. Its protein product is CASSPTRETGELFF.

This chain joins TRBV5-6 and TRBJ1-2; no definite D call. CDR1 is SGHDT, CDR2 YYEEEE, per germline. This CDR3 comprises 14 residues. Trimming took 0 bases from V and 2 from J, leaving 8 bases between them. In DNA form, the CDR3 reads TGTGCCAGCAGCTTGGGAGGGCTCAACTATGGCTACACCTTC. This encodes CASSLGGLNYGYTF.